This is a list of T cell receptor beta chains from one sample in a study of control samples from healthy donors and cancer patients. The protocol was immunoSEQ multiplex PCR, while the TCRdb copy is restricted to in-frame clones and leaves out a portion. The repertoire holds 150,000 or so clones, 94% seen once, with approximately 5.5% in the top ten. The material sequenced was blood. These receptors were collected from a man aged 35 to 55 in good health. Each CDR3 is given with its conserved first and last residue. Fields, in order: J gene, V gene, D gene, clone size, CDR3 DNA, CDR3 protein. A D gene is named only where the DNA matches it firmly. Clone sizes are given selectively: once, few, many, or a class where the clone is expanded.

>TRBJ2-1|TRBV2|-|-
TGTGCCAGCACCAACCCCGTACAGATAGTCAATGAGCAGTTCTTC
CASTNPVQIVNEQFF
>TRBJ1-5|TRBV10-3|-|-
TGTGCCATCAGTGAGTTGAGGGAAAATCAGCCCCAGCATTTT
CAISELRENQPQHF
>TRBJ1-2|TRBV5-1|TRBD1|-
TGCGCCAGCAGCTTCGGGGGGACAGGGTCCTCTTTGGGCGGCTACACCTTC
CASSFGGTGSSLGGYTF
>TRBJ1-2|TRBV15|-|few
TGTGCCACCAGCAGAGGAAGGGGGTATCCTAACTATGGCTACACCTTC
CATSRGRGYPNYGYTF
>TRBJ2-3|TRBV5-4|TRBD1|-
TGTGCCAGCAGCCCGGGACAGGGTGGCACAGATACGCAGTATTTT
CASSPGQGGTDTQYF
>TRBJ1-2|TRBV4-3|TRBD1|-
TGCGCCAGCAGCCAATATCGAGGACAGGGGTATGGCTACACCTTC
CASSQYRGQGYGYTF
>TRBJ2-4|TRBV6-6|-|-
TGTGCCAGCAGTAACAAAAACGCCAAAAACATTCAGTACTTC
CASSNKNAKNIQYF
>TRBJ1-2|TRBV29-1|TRBD1|-
TGCAGCGTACGGACAGGAGACTATGGCTACACCTTC
CSVRTGDYGYTF
>TRBJ1-4|TRBV30|-|-
TGTGCCTGGAGGGAAAGGGGTGCAACTAATGAAAAACTGTTTTTT
CAWRERGATNEKLFF
>TRBJ1-1|TRBV14|-|-
TGTGCCAGCAGCCAACAACGGAACACTGAAGCTTTCTTT
CASSQQRNTEAFF
>TRBJ2-5|TRBV11-3|TRBD2|-
TGTGCCAGCACCCCCAAGACTAGCGGGGTGGGAGAGACCCAGTACTTC
CASTPKTSGVGETQYF
>TRBJ2-6|TRBV19|-|-
TGTGCCAGTTCTCGGGGCTCTGGGGCCAACGTCCTGACTTTC
CASSRGSGANVLTF
>TRBJ1-2|TRBV4-3|-|-
TGCGCCAGCAGCCAAGATCGGGGCAGCTATGGCTACACCTTC
CASSQDRGSYGYTF
>TRBJ2-1|TRBV5-5|TRBD1|-
TGTGCCAGCAGCCCCATCGGGACAGGGCACAATGAGCAGTTCTTC
CASSPIGTGHNEQFF
>TRBJ1-1|TRBV6-2/TRBV6-3|-|-
TGTGCCAGCAGTTACTCGGGCCGGGAGAACACTGAAGCTTTCTTT
CASSYSGRENTEAFF
>TRBJ1-1|TRBV10-1|-|-
TGCGCCAGCAGTGAAGATCATTCCGGTGCCACTGAAGCTTTCTTT
CASSEDHSGATEAFF
>TRBJ1-3|TRBV3-1/TRBV3-2|-|-
TGTGCCAGCAGCCGCAATCAGGGGCCTGGAAACACCATATATTTT
CASSRNQGPGNTIYF
>TRBJ2-7|TRBV7-9|-|-
TGTGCCAGCAGCTTACAAGTGGCCTACGAGCAGTACTTC
CASSLQVAYEQYF
>TRBJ2-4|TRBV28|TRBD1|-
TGTGCCAGCAGTCCTTCGGACAGGGGTGACATTCAGTACTTC
CASSPSDRGDIQYF
>TRBJ1-1|TRBV7-9|-|-
TGTGCCAGCAGCTTAGTGAAGACAGCTTACCCCGAAGCTTTCTTT
CASSLVKTAYPEAFF
>TRBJ2-3|TRBV2|TRBD2|-
TGTGCCAGCAGGGGCGGACTAGAAGCAGATACGCAGTATTTT
CASRGGLEADTQYF
>TRBJ2-5|TRBV27|-|-
TGTGCCAGCAGTTTATCCTCTAGCGCGGGGACCCAGTACTTC
CASSLSSSAGTQYF
>TRBJ2-3|TRBV9|TRBD2|-
TGTGCCAGCAGACGACTAGCCCCGTCCTTCGTGAATACGCAGTATTTT
CASRRLAPSFVNTQYF
>TRBJ2-1|TRBV27|-|-
TGTGCCAGCAGAAGTCGGTCGGGGTACAATGAGCAGTTCTTC
CASRSRSGYNEQFF
>TRBJ2-7|TRBV28|-|-
TGTGCCAGCAGTTTAACCGGCTGGGACCGGGACTCCTACGAGCAGTACTTC
CASSLTGWDRDSYEQYF
>TRBJ2-1|TRBV28|-|-
TGTGCCAGCAGGGGGGCAGTCAATGAGCAGTTCTTC
CASRGAVNEQFF
>TRBJ1-5|TRBV19|-|-
TGTGCCAGTAGTAACCCGGGGGGAGGATCCAATCAGCCCCAGCATTTT
CASSNPGGGSNQPQHF
>TRBJ1-1|TRBV6-5|TRBD1|-
TGTGCCAGCAGTTACTCTGCGACAGGGGGAACTGAAGCTTTCTTT
CASSYSATGGTEAFF
>TRBJ2-6|TRBV5-1|-|-
TGCGCCAGCAGGCACAGACTCAGCTCTGGGGCCAACGTCCTGACTTTC
CASRHRLSSGANVLTF
>TRBJ1-1|TRBV2|-|-
TGTGCCAGCAGTGGACTCTTGAACACTGAAGCTTTCTTT
CASSGLLNTEAFF
>TRBJ2-7|TRBV10-3|TRBD2|-
TGTGCCATCAGTGAGACTAGCGGGCTCACCGACCCCCTCTCCGAGCAGTACTTC
CAISETSGLTDPLSEQYF
>TRBJ1-4|TRBV19|-|-
TGTGCCAGTAGTATTAGGTTGGCGGTTGAAAAACTGTTTTTT
CASSIRLAVEKLFF
>TRBJ1-1|TRBV11-2|-|once
TGTGCCAGCAGCCCCCCGGGGAGCACTGAAGCTTTCTTT
CASSPPGSTEAFF
>TRBJ2-5|TRBV21-1|-|-
TGTGCCAGCAGCACGGCGGTAAGAGTGGCCCAGTACTTC
CASSTAVRVAQYF
>TRBJ1-1|TRBV19|-|-
TGTGCCAGTAGAGGTCGGCAAAGCGGGAACACTGAAGCTTTCTTT
CASRGRQSGNTEAFF
>TRBJ1-2|TRBV3-1/TRBV3-2|TRBD1|-
TGTGCCAGCAGCCAAGATCGGACAGGGCTTAACTATGGCTACACCTTC
CASSQDRTGLNYGYTF
>TRBJ2-1|TRBV5-8|-|-
TGTGCCAGCAGATCAGACAGGAGGGCCTACAATGAGCAGTTCTTC
CASRSDRRAYNEQFF
>TRBJ2-2|TRBV7-2|-|-
TGTGCCAGCAGCCCCCCCCTCAGGGCAGGGAACACCGGGGAGCTGTTTTTT
CASSPPLRAGNTGELFF
>TRBJ1-2|TRBV7-9|-|-
TGTGCCAGCAGCGACTCCACGGCCCAGGAGTACTATGGCTACACCTTC
CASSDSTAQEYYGYTF
>TRBJ2-7|TRBV5-5|TRBD1|-
TGTGCCAGCAGCTTGGCCGCAGACAGGGTATACGAGCAGTACTTC
CASSLAADRVYEQYF
>TRBJ2-1|TRBV13|-|once
TGTGCCAGCAGCCGCTACAATGAGCAGTTCTTC
CASSRYNEQFF
>TRBJ1-2|TRBV10-1|-|few
TGCGCCAGCAGTGAACGGTACTATGGCTACACCTTC
CASSERYYGYTF
>TRBJ1-2|TRBV9|-|-
TGTGCCAGCAGCGTAGTGGGCAACCGGGGGAGTTATGGCTACACCTTC
CASSVVGNRGSYGYTF
>TRBJ2-1|TRBV9|-|-
TGTGCCAGCAGCCTTCGGGACTTATACAATGAGCAGTTCTTC
CASSLRDLYNEQFF
>TRBJ1-2|TRBV28|-|-
TGTGCCAGCAGTTTGCTCCGCCCGGCAGGGACGGGTGGCTACACCTTC
CASSLLRPAGTGGYTF
>TRBJ2-3|TRBV3-1/TRBV3-2|-|-
TGTGCCAGCAGCCCCCGAGAAATGTTCCGCACAGATACGCAGTATTTT
CASSPREMFRTDTQYF